This T cell receptor (gamma chain) comes out of a study of Vδ1+ human thymocytes. Study results and caveats: Thymic TRG and TRD repertoires appeared highly polyclonal, with Gaussian CDR3 length distributions. Despite high sort purity, roughly 21% of thymic T cell receptor delta sequences were Vdelta2.

The CDR3 sequence is 11 residues long. The ends lost 1 base at V and 9 bases at J; junction bases unmatched: 3. Germline CDR1 reads EGSTGY; CDR2 reads YDSYTSSV. Regarding this clone: Its target is not known. Different DNA sequences within this sample yield the same CDR3.

Vdelta1+ thymocyte sorts reached between roughly 97% and 99.6% purity. Extracted RNA was reverse transcribed into cDNA. CDR3 amplicons came from multiplex PCR with pooled V-gene forward and constant-region reverse primers. TCRdb re-called the multiplex PCR reads using CATT. The table has 30,000 to 45,000 gamma-chain clones, roughly 21% seen once. This chain joins TRGV4 and TRGJ1 or TRGJ2. The receptor was derived from a girl under three years old who had congenital heart surgery. The specimen sequenced was Vdelta1+ gamma-delta thymocytes from the thymus. Documented subset: FACS-sorted CD3+ TCRalphabeta- TCRVdelta1+ TCRVdelta2- thymocytes. CDR3 protein: CATWDGPKKLF. In DNA form, the CDR3 reads TGTGCCACCTGGGATGGTCCTAAGAAACTCTTT.